The 2 T cell receptor beta chains in this list originate from one sample, sequenced in a study of shared clonotypes between healthy human individuals. Assay used: immunoSEQ multiplex PCR; TCRdb lists only in-frame clones, some missing. There are roughly 2,300,000 clones in the sample; less than 95% occur only once, and 0.37% lies in the top ten. Sequenced: naive CD4+ T cells from PBMCs. Subset described: CD45RA+ positively selected. These receptors all come from a man between 18 and 35 years old in good health. Some clones in this sample may be carry-over from other donors' samples.

The V call is TRBV19, the J call TRBJ1-3; possibly TRBD1 for D (6 bases). V shed 7 bases and J shed 1 base, with 17 bases lying between them. The CDR3 runs to 16 residues. The germline gives CDR1 LNHDA, CDR2 SQIVND (reference sequence). CDR3 in DNA: TGTGCCAGTAATCACAGGGATTTCGAGTCTGGAAACACCATATATTTT. Protein: CASNHRDFESGNTIYF.

This chain links TRBV2 with TRBJ2-7, with TRBD2 matching over 10 bases. Germline V lookup: CDR1 SNHLY, CDR2 FYNNEI. V shed 6 bases and J 2 bases; nucleotides not matched to a gene: 7. The CDR3 has 15 amino acids. This CDR3 reads CASRALAGVPYEQYF. The CDR3 coding sequence is TGTGCCAGCAGGGCCCTAGCGGGAGTTCCCTACGAGCAGTACTTC.